This T cell receptor (beta chain) originates from a study of cytomegalovirus exposure and HLA in healthy donors. The study ran its PCR with 60 Vbeta and 13 Jbeta primers. Libraries were prepared by immunoSEQ multiplex PCR; TCRdb keeps only in-frame clonotypes and omits some of them. Seen here are more than 85,000 clones, around three quarters observed once, and the top ten hold about 8%. Everyone who donated was a healthy bone marrow donor. Though probably carrying unrecorded immune exposures, donors were nominally healthy at sampling. Per germline, CDR1 MNHEY and CDR2 SMNVEV (reference sequence). The CDR3 runs to 14 residues.

The chain recombines TRBV27 with TRBJ2-5; 13 nucleotides agree with TRBD2. The last part of the DNA fits TRBJ2-7 better; the J call may be wrong. The TCR originated in a woman between 45 and 65 years old in good health and CMV-seropositive. The sequenced material came from PBMCs. The CDR3 loop reads CASYGLAGAYEQYF. For the CDR3, the DNA is TGTGCCAGCTACGGACTAGCGGGAGCCTACGAGCAGTACTTC.